The 14 T cell receptor beta chains presented below share a single source sample, sequenced in a study of blood T cells in healthy people across ages. A second PCR of roughly 7 to 11 cycles used a sample-barcoded 5' primer and a J-beta primer mix. MiXCR, run by TCRdb on the 5' RACE reads, gives a single entry per CDR3 protein. The sample gives 650,000 to 1,000,000 distinct CDR3 sequences, 35% to 60% of which show up once; about a sixth is in the top ten. Sequencing was performed on blood. All receptors come from a man aged 80 or over in good health.

This clonotype was recorded a few times. V usage is TRBV7-9 and J usage is TRBJ1-5; tentative D call: TRBD1 (6 bases). Trimming stripped 8 bases from V and 1 base from J, with 15 bases between. The CDR3 contains 15 residues. CDR1 SEHNR and CDR2 FQNEAQ come from the germline V gene (reference sequence). CDR3 protein: CASSSGEGSNQPQHF. Written as DNA, the CDR3 is TGTGCCAGCTCCTCAGGGGAGGGGAGCAATCAGCCCCAGCATTTT.

This clonotype was counted a few times. CDR3 sequence (DNA): TGCGCCAGCAGCTTGGACAGGGTCGACTACAATGAGCAGTTCTTC. This gives the protein CASSLDRVDYNEQFF. V usage is TRBV5-1 and J usage is TRBJ2-1; D possibly corresponds to TRBD1 (6 bases). This CDR3 comprises 15 residues. CDR1 SGHRS and CDR2 YFSETQ come from the germline V gene. The V end lost 0 bases, the J end lost 3 bases, and 10 bases lay between the germline ends. Together with reference TRBV5-1 and TRBJ2-1, the CDR3 gives the full variable domain: KAGVTQTPRYLIKTRGQQVTLSCSPISGHRSVSWYQQTPGQGLQFLFEYFSETQRNKGNFPGRFSGRQFSNSRSEMNVSTLELGDSALYLCASSLDRVDYNEQFFGPGTRLTVL.

This clonotype was seen repeatedly, ten times or more. The chain is built from TRBV7-2 and TRBJ2-5; D is perhaps TRBD1 or TRBD2 (6 bases each). The DNA end favors TRBJ2-7, so the J call may be wrong. Looked up from germline, CDR1 is SGHTA and CDR2 is FQGNSA. CDR3 size: 14 residues. This CDR3 reads CASSLHGGSGEQYF. The DNA for the CDR3 is TGTGCCAGCAGCCTACACGGGGGCTCAGGCGAGCAGTACTTC.

J is TRBJ2-1 and V is TRBV19; 9 nucleotides agree with TRBD2. The DNA end favors TRBJ2-7, so the J call may be wrong. Germline CDR1 reads LNHDA; CDR2 reads SQIVND (reference sequence). The CDR3 contains 16 residues. The CDR3 sequence: CASSLNSGSSYNEQYF. In DNA form, the CDR3 reads TGTGCCAGTAGTCTAAATAGCGGGAGCTCCTACAATGAGCAGTACTTC.

In regard to this clonotype: A junction boundary mismatches the germline segment, possibly from a read error. The V and J genes are TRBV20-1 and TRBJ2-2; 7 bases are a match to TRBD2. Per germline, CDR1 DFQATT and CDR2 SNEGSKA (reference sequence). This CDR3 spans 16 amino acids. This CDR3 reads CSAIEGAGENTGELFF. The CDR3 DNA sequence: TGCAGTGCTATTGAGGGTGCGGGAGAGAACACCGGGGAACTGTTTTTT.

The genes are TRBV29-1 and TRBJ2-4; perhaps TRBD1 as D (6 bases). The CDR3 length is 12 residues. Trimming removed 4 bases from V and 6 bases from J, with 10 bases in between. Germline V gene lookup returns CDR1 SQVTM and CDR2 ANQGSEA. DNA for the CDR3: TGCAGCGTTGTCCCAGGGGTAAACATTCAGTACTTC. As protein: CSVVPGVNIQYF.

The genes are TRBV19 and TRBJ1-2, with 10 bases matching TRBD1. Germline V gives CDR1 LNHDA, CDR2 SQIVND (reference sequence). The ends lost 3 bases at V and 4 bases at J; junction bases unmatched: 8. CDR3 length: 16 amino acids. In nucleotides, the CDR3 is TGTGCCAGTAGTATCCCAGGACAGGGGGACGGCTATGGCTACACCTTC. Its translation: CASSIPGQGDGYGYTF.

This clonotype was seen only a few times. The genes are TRBV7-9 and TRBJ2-5, with D possibly TRBD2 on 5 matching bases. CDR3 size: 12 residues. V lost 3 bases to trimming and J lost 5 bases, with 7 bases between them. The germline V gene has CDR1 SEHNR and CDR2 FQNEAQ (reference sequence). The CDR3 DNA reads as TGTGCCAGCAGCTTTAGAGGGGAGACCCAGTACTTC. This codes for CASSFRGETQYF.

The table lists this clonotype with a few counts. The chain uses TRBV9 and TRBJ2-7; 9 nucleotides align to TRBD1. This CDR3 contains 15 residues. Losses at the gene ends were 1 base for V and 0 bases for J; bases not matched to a gene: 2. The germline gives CDR1 SGDLS, CDR2 YYNGEE. The CDR3 here is CASSVNRGPSYEQYF. The DNA for the CDR3 is TGTGCCAGCAGCGTAAACAGGGGGCCCTCCTACGAGCAGTACTTC. The variable domain in full, completed from reference TRBV9 and TRBJ2-7, reads DSGVTQTPKHLITATGQRVTLRCSPRSGDLSVYWYQQSLDQGLQFLIQYYNGEERAKGNILERFSAQQFPDLHSELNLSSLELGDSALYFCASSVNRGPSYEQYFGPGTRLTVT.

The chain couples TRBV7-3 to TRBJ2-1; 8 bases are shared with TRBD1. CDR1 and CDR2 (germline): SGHTA, FQGTGA. With 2 bases clipped from V and 8 bases from J, the junction kept 5 bases outside the gene matches. The CDR3 contains 14 residues. The CDR3 nucleotides are TGTGCCAGCAGCTTATGGACAGGGAATCATGAGCAGTTCTTC. It codes for CASSLWTGNHEQFF.

In its sample, this clonotype was seen many times. The chain links TRBV7-3 to TRBJ2-5; D is uncertain. Germline CDR1 and CDR2: SGHTA and FQGTGA. CDR3 size: 14 residues. Between the trimmed V and J ends, which lost 7 bases and 2 bases, there was a span of 14 bases. The CDR3 DNA follows: TGTGCCAGCACGGACGGCACGGCTCAAGAGACCCAGTACTTC. Its translation: CASTDGTAQETQYF. The whole variable domain, filled in from reference TRBV7-3 and TRBJ2-5, reads GAGVSQTPSNKVTEKGKYVELRCDPISGHTALYWYRQSLGQGPEFLIYFQGTGAADDSGLPNDRFFAVRPEGSVSTLKIQRTERGDSAVYLCASTDGTAQETQYFGPGTRLLVL.

In this sample, this clonotype turned up a few times. The chain combines TRBV6-5 with TRBJ2-7; D gene unclear. Germline V CDR1 and CDR2: MNHEY, SVGAGI. V lost 0 bases and J 0 bases, leaving 12 bases between the germline ends. This CDR3 spans 16 amino acids. CDR3 protein: CASSYSKDFYSYEQYF. As DNA, the CDR3 is TGTGCCAGCAGTTACTCGAAGGATTTCTACTCCTACGAGCAGTACTTC.

This clonotype was counted a few times. The DNA for the CDR3 is TGTGCCAGCAGCTTAGAACATTGTGAGCAGTACTTC. Protein product: CASSLEHCEQYF. This sequence joins TRBV7-8 and TRBJ2-5; D remains unclear. CDR1 and CDR2 (germline): SGHVS, FQNEAQ. The CDR3 runs to 12 residues. V was trimmed by 1 base and J by 11 bases, leaving 11 bases between them.

This clonotype came up a few times. The V and J genes are TRBV7-9 and TRBJ2-7; TRBD1 agrees at 7 bases. In germline, CDR1 is SEHNR, CDR2 FQNEAQ (reference sequence). The V segment lost 3 bases and the J segment 7 bases; nucleotides outside the gene matches: 15. The CDR3 is made up of 16 amino acids. Here the CDR3 DNA reads TGTGCCAGCAGCTTCCCACCCGGGACAGTTATCGATGAGCAGTACTTC. Amino acids: CASSFPPGTVIDEQYF.